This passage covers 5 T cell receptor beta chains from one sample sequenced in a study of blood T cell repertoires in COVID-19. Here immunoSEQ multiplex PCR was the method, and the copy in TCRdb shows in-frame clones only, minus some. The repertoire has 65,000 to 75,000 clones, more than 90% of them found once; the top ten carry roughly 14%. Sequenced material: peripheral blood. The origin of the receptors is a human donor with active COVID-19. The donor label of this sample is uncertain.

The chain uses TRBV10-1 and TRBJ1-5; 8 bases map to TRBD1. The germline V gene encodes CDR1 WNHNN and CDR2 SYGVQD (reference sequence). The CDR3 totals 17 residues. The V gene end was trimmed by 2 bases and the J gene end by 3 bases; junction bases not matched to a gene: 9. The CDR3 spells CASSEMEQGGPNQPQHF. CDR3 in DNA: TGCGCCAGCAGTGAGATGGAACAGGGGGGCCCCAATCAGCCCCAGCATTTT.

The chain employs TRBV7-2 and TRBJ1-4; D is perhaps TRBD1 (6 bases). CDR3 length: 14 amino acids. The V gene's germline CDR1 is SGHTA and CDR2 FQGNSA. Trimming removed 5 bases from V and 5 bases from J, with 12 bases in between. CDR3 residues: CASSPQGKNEKLFF. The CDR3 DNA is TGTGCCAGCAGCCCCCAGGGGAAAAATGAAAAACTGTTTTTT.

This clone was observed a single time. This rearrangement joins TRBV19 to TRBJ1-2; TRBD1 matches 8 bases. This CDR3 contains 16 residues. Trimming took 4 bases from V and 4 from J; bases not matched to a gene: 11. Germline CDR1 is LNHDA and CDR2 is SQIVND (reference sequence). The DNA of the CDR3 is TGTGCCAGTAGTACTCACGACTCAGGGGGCGTCTATGGCTACACCTTC. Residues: CASSTHDSGGVYGYTF.

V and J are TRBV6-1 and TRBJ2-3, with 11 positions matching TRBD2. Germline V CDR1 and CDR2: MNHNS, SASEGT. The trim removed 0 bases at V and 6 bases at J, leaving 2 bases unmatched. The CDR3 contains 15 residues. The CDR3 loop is CASSEAVAGGDTQYF. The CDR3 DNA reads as TGTGCCAGCAGTGAAGCGGTAGCGGGAGGGGATACGCAGTATTTT.

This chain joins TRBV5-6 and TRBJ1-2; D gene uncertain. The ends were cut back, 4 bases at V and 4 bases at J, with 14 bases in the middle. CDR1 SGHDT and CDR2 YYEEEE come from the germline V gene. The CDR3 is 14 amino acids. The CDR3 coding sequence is TGTGCCAGCAGCCCATGGCAGAGGGCCTATGGCTACACCTTC. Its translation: CASSPWQRAYGYTF.